The subject of this entry is one TCR beta chain. Its matching antigen is unknown. Germline V gives CDR1 SGHNT, CDR2 YYREEE (reference sequence). Trimming shortened V by 4 bases and J by 0 bases, and 10 bases separated the two germline ends. CDR3 length: 14 residues. The table came from immunoSEQ multiplex PCR; TCRdb's copy has only in-frame clones and leaves some out. The table includes about 53,000 clones, just over 90% detected once. The sample originates from a study of early stage breast cancer tumors. Across the study: Of about 17 invasive breast tumors, about a dozen were hormone receptor-positive, HER2-negative. Seven or eight ER+/PR+/HER2- tumors were invasive ductal; a few were invasive lobular.

Findings of the study overall: Unsorted bulk genomic DNA sequencing lacked pairing and functional marker data. Compared with adjacent normal breast, tumors showed approximately 2.5-fold denser, more clonal T cells.

The sample consisted of blood. The receptor was derived from a person aged 70 to 85 with breast cancer. The gene calls are TRBV5-4 and TRBJ2-5, with D possibly matching TRBD2 (6 bases). The DNA of the CDR3 is TGTGCCAGCAGCGCAGCGGGTTACCAAGAGACCCAGTACTTC. Encoded protein: CASSAAGYQETQYF.